This TCR beta chain was recovered during a study of control samples from healthy donors and cancer patients. Profiling relied on immunoSEQ multiplex PCR, and the TCRdb table lists in-frame clones only, not all of them. The sample carries some 70,000 clones, about 83% recorded once. Germline-derived CDR1 and CDR2 are MGHRA and YSYEKL. The J segment lost 8 bases and the V segment lost 6 bases, leaving 5 bases of the junction unmatched. The CDR3 sequence is 15 residues long. Sequencing was done on a sample of blood. The gene calls are TRBV4-1 and TRBJ2-1, with 15 bases aligning to TRBD2. The sequence derives from a man aged 60-69 years in good health. CDR3 bases: TGCGCCAGCAGAGCTGGACTAGCGGGAGGGTATGAGCAGTTCTTC. This translates into CASRAGLAGGYEQFF.